This record concerns one T cell receptor (beta chain) sequence. The data were taken from a study of cytomegalovirus exposure and HLA in healthy donors. The PCR contained 60 Vbeta and 13 Jbeta primers. The table came from immunoSEQ multiplex PCR; TCRdb's copy has only in-frame clones and leaves some out. The table has roughly 180,000 clones, around 80% seen once. This CDR3 spans 14 amino acids. The germline V gene has CDR1 SGHVS and CDR2 FNYEAQ. The junction had 4 bases not matched to a gene; V was cut back by 5 bases and J by 5 bases. V gene TRBV7-6 combines with J gene TRBJ2-2; TRBD1 matches 8 bases. Sequenced: PBMCs. The sequence was collected from a young man in good health and CMV-seropositive. The CDR3 here is CASSHRGWTGELFF. For the CDR3, the DNA is TGTGCCAGCAGCCACAGGGGGTGGACCGGGGAGCTGTTTTTT. Drawing the rest from reference TRBV7-6 and TRBJ2-2, the complete variable domain is GAGVSQSPRYKVTKRGQDVALRCDPISGHVSLYWYRQALGQGPEFLTYFNYEAQQDKSGLPNDRFSAERPEGSISTLTIQRTEQRDSAMYRCASSHRGWTGELFFGEGSRLTVL.